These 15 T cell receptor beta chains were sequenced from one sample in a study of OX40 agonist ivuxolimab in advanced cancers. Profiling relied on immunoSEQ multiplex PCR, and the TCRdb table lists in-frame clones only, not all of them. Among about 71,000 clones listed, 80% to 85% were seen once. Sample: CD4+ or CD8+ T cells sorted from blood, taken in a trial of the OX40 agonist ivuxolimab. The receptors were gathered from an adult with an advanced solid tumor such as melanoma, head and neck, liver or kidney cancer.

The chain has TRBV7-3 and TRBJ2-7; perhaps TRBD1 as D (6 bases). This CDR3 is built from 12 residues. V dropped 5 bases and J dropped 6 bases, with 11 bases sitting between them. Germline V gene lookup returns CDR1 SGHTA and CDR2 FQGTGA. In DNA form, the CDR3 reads TGTGCCAGCAGCACACAGGGTGGCGAGCAGTACTTC. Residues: CASSTQGGEQYF.

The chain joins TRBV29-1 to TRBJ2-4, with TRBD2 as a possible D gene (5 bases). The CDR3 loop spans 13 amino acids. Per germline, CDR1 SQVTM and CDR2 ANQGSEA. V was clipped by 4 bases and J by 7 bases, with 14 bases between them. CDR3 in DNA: TGCAGCGTTGGGTTTGGTCGCGGGAACATTCAGTACTTC. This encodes CSVGFGRGNIQYF.

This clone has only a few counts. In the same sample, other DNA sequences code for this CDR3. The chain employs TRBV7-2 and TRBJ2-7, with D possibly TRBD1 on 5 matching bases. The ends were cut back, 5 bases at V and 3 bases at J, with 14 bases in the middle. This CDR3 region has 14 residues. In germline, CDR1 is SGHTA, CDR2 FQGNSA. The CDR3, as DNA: TGTGCCAGCAGCCCTTCGACAGTGAACTACGAGCAGTACTTC. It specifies CASSPSTVNYEQYF.

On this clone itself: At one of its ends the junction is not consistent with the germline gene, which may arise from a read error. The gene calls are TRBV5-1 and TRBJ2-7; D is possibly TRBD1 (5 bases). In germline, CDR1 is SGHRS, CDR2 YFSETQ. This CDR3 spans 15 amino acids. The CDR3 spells CASRLRDRSSFEQYF. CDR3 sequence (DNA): TGCGCCAGCAGACTGCGAGACAGAAGCTCCTTCGAGCAGTACTTC. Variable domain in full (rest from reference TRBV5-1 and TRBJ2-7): KAGVTQTPRYLIKTRGQQVTLSCSPISGHRSVSWYQQTPGQGLQFLFEYFSETQRNKGNFPGRFSGRQFSNSRSEMNVSTLELGDSALYLCASRLRDRSSFEQYFGPGTRLTVT.

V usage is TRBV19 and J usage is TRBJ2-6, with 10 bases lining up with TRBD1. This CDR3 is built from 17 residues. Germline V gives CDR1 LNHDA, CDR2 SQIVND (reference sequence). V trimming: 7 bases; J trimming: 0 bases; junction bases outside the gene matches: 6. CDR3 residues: CASTKGTGASGANVLTF. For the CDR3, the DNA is TGTGCCAGTACCAAAGGGACAGGGGCCTCTGGGGCCAACGTCCTGACTTTC.

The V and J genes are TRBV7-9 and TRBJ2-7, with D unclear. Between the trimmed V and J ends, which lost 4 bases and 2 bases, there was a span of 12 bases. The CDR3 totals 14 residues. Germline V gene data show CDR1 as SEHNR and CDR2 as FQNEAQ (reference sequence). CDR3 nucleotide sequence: TGTGCCAGCAGCTCCTCGTCTAAGGCCTACGAGCAGTACTTC. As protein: CASSSSSKAYEQYF.

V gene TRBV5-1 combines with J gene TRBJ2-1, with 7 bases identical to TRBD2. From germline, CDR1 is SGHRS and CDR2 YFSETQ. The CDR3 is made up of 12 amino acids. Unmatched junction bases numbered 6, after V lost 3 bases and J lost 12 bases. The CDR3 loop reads CASSSTGTMQFF. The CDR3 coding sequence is TGCGCCAGCAGCTCTACCGGGACTATGCAGTTCTTC.

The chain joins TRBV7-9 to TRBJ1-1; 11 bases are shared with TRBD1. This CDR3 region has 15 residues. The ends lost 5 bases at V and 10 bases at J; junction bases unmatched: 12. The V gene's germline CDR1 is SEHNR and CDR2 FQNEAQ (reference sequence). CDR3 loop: CASSMGDRGASRAFF. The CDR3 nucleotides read TGTGCCAGCAGCATGGGGGACAGGGGGGCATCTCGAGCTTTCTTT.

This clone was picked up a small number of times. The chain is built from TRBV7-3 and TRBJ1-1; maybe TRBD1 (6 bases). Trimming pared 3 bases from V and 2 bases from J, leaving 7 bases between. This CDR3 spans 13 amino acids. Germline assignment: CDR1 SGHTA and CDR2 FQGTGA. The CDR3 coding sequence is TGTGCCAGCAGCTTGACAGGCAACACTGAAGCTTTCTTT. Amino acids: CASSLTGNTEAFF.

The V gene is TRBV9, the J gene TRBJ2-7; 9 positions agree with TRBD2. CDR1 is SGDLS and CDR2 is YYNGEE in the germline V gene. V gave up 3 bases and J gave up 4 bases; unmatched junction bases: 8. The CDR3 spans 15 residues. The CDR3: CASSATQREDYEQYF. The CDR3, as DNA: TGTGCCAGCAGCGCCACCCAGCGGGAGGATTACGAGCAGTACTTC.

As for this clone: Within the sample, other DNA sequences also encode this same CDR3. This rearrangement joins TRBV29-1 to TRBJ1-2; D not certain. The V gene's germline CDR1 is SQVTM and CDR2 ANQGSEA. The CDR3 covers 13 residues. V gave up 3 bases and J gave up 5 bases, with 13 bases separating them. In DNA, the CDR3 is TGCAGCGTTGAGGCGGGAGGCGGGTATGGCTACACCTTC. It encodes CSVEAGGGYGYTF.

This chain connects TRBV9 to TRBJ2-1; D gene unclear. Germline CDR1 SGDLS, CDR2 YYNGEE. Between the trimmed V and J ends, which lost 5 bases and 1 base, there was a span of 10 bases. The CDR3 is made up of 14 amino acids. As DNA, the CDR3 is TGTGCCAGCAGTGATGCAAGATCCTACAATGAGCAGTTCTTC. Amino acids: CASSDARSYNEQFF.

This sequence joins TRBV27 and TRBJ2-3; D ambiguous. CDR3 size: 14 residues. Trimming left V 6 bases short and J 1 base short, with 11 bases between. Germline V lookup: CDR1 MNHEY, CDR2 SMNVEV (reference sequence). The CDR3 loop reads CASRVFTGTDTQYF. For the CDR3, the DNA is TGTGCCAGCAGGGTCTTCACAGGCACAGATACGCAGTATTTT.

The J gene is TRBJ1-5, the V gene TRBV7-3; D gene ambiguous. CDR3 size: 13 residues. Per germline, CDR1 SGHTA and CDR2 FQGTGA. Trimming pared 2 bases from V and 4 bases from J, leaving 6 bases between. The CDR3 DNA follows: TGTGCCAGCAGCTTAGATGGTAATCAGCCCCAGCATTTT. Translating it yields CASSLDGNQPQHF.

CDR3 in DNA: TGTGCCAGCAGCTTAGAACAACTCGTAGAGCAGTTCTTC. Amino acid sequence: CASSLEQLVEQFF. This chain joins TRBV7-9 and TRBJ2-1; D unresolved. V was cut by 1 base and J by 10 bases, with 11 bases left in between. The V gene's germline CDR1 is SEHNR and CDR2 FQNEAQ (reference sequence). The CDR3 is 13 amino acids. Filled out from reference TRBV7-9 and TRBJ2-1, the complete variable domain reads DTGVSQNPRHKITKRGQNVTFRCDPISEHNRLYWYRQTLGQGPEFLTYFQNEAQLEKSRLLSDRFSAERPKGSFSTLEIQRTEQGDSAMYLCASSLEQLVEQFFGPGTRLTVL.